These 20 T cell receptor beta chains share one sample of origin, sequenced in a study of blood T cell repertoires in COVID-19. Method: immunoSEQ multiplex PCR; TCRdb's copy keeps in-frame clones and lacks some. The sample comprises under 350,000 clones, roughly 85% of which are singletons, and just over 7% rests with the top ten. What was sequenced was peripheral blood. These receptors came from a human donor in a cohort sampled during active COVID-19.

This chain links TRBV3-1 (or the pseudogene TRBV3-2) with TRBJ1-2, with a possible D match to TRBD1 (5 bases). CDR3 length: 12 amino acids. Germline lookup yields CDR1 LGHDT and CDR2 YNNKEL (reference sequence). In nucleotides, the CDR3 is TGTGCAAGCCGCGGGGGATCCTATGGCTACACCTTC. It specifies CASRGGSYGYTF.

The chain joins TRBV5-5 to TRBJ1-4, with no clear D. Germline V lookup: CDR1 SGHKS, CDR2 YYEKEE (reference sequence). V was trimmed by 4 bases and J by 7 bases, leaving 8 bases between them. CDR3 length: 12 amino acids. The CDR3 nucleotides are TGTGCCAGCAGCCAGGCCTTTGAAAAACTGTTTTTT. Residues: CASSQAFEKLFF. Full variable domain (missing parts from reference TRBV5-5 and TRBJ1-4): DAGVTQSPTHLIKTRGQQVTLRCSPISGHKSVSWYQQVLGQGPQFIFQYYEKEERGRGNFPDRFSARQFPNYSSELNVNALLLGDSALYLCASSQAFEKLFFGSGTQLSVL.

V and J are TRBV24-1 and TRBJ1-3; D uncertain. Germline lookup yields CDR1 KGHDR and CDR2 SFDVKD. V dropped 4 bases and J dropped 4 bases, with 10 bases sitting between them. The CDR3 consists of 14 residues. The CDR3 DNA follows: TGTGCCACCAGTGAATCGGCGAGGGGAAACACCATATATTTT. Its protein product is CATSESARGNTIYF.

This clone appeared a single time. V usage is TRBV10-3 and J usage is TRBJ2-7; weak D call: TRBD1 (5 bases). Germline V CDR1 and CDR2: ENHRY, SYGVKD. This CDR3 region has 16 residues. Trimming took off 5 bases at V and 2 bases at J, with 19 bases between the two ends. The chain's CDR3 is CAISPRTGSFTYEQYF. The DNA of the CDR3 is TGTGCCATCAGTCCTCGAACAGGAAGCTTTACCTACGAGCAGTACTTC.

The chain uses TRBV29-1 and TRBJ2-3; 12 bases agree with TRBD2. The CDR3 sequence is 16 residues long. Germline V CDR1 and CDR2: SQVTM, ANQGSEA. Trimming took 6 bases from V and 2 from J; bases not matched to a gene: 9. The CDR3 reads CSVARTSGVSTDTQYF. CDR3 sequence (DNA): TGCAGCGTGGCCCGGACTAGCGGGGTTTCCACAGATACGCAGTATTTT.

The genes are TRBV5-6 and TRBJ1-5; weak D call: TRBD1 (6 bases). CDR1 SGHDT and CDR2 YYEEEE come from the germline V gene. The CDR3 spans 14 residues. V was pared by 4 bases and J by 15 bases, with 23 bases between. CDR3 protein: CASSPWLRDTALHF. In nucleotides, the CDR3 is TGTGCCAGCAGCCCCTGGTTGAGGGACACGGCACTGCATTTT.

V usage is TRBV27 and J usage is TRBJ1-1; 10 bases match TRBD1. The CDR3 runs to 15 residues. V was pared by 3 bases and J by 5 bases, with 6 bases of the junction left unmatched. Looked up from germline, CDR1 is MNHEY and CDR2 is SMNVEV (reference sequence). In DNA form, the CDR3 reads TGTGCCAGCAGTTTTCTTGGGACAGGGGAGACTGAAGCTTTCTTT. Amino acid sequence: CASSFLGTGETEAFF.

CDR3 sequence: CASSRQGSSTDTQYF. The CDR3 DNA is TGTGCCAGTAGTAGACAGGGTTCTAGCACAGATACGCAGTATTTT. The rearrangement links TRBV19 to TRBJ2-3; 7 nucleotides line up with TRBD1. The J segment lost 0 bases and the V segment lost 4 bases, leaving 4 bases of the junction unmatched. CDR1 is LNHDA, CDR2 SQIVND, per germline (reference sequence). This CDR3 has 15 residues.

The CDR3 region has the DNA TGTGCCAGCAGCTTAGGGACAGGGGGCGGTGGTGGCTACACCTTC. It yields the protein CASSLGTGGGGGYTF. The V and J genes are TRBV7-2 and TRBJ1-2; 11 nucleotides line up with TRBD1. Germline V gene data show CDR1 as SGHTA and CDR2 as FQGNSA. The CDR3 length is 15 residues. V lost 1 base, J lost 7 bases, and 5 bases stayed unmatched.

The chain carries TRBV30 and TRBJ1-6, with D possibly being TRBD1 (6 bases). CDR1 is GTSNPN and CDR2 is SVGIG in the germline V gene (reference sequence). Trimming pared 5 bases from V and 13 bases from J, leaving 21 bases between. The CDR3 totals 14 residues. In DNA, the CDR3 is TGTGCCTGGGGAACCACGGGACATCGTAATCCCCTCCACTTT. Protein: CAWGTTGHRNPLHF.

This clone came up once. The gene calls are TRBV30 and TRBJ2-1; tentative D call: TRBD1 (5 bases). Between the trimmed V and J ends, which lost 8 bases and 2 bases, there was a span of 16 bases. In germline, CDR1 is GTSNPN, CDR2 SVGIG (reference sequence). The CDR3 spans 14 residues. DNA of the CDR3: TGTGCCCTAGATCCAGGGATTCCCTACAATGAGCAGTTCTTC. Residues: CALDPGIPYNEQFF. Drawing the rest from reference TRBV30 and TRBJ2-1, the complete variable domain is SQTIHQWPATLVQPVGSPLSLECTVEGTSNPNLYWYRQAAGRGLQLLFYSVGIGQISSEVPQNLSASRPQDRQFILSSKKLLLSDSGFYLCALDPGIPYNEQFFGPGTRLTVL.

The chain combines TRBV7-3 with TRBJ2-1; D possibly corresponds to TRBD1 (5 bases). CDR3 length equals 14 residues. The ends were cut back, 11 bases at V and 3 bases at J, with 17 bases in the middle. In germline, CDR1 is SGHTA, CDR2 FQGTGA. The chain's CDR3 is CASGRGPIYNEQFF. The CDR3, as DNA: TGTGCCTCTGGAAGGGGTCCGATCTACAATGAGCAGTTCTTC.

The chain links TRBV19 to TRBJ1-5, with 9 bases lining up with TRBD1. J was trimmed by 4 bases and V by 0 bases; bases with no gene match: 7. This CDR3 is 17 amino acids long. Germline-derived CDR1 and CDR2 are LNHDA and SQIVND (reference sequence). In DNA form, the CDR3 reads TGTGCCAGTAGTATAGAGACAGGGGGGGGTTATAATCAGCCCCAGCATTTT. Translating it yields CASSIETGGGYNQPQHF.

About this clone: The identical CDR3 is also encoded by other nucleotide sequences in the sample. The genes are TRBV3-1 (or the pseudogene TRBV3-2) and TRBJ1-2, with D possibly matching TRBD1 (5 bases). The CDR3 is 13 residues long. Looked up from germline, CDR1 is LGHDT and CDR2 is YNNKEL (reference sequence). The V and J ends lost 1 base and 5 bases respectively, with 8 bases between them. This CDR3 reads CASSQGQYYGYTF. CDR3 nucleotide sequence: TGTGCCAGCAGCCAAGGACAGTATTATGGCTACACCTTC.

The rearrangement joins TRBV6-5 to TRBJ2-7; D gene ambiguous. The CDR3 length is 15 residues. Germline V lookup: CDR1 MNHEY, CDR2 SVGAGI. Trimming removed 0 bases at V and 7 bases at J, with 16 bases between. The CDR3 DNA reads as TGTGCCAGCAGTTACTCGAAGTCGGTCCCCTGGGAGCAGTACTTC. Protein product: CASSYSKSVPWEQYF.

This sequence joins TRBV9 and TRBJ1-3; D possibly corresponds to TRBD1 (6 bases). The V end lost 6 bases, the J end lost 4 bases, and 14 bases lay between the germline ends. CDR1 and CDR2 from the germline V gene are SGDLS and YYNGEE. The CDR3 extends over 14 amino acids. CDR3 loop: CASTRGLGGNTIYF. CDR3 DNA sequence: TGTGCCAGCACCAGGGGTTTGGGCGGAAACACCATATATTTT.

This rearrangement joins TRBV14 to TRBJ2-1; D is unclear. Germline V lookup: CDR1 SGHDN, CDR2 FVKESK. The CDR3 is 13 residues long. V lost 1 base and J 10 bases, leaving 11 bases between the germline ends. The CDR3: CASSQAFAREQFF. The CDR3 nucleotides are TGTGCCAGCAGCCAAGCTTTCGCTAGGGAGCAGTTCTTC.

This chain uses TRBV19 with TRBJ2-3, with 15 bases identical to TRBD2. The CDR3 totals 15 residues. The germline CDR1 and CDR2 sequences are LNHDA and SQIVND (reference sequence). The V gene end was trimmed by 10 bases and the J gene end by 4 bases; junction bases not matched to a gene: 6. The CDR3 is CATLGLAGGSDTQYF. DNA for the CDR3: TGTGCCACCCTAGGACTAGCGGGGGGGTCAGATACGCAGTATTTT.

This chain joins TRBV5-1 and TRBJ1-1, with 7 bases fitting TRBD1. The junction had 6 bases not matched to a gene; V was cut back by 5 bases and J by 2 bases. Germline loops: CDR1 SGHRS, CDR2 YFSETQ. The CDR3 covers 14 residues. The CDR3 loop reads CASRGQTTNTEAFF. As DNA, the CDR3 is TGCGCCAGCAGGGGACAGACAACTAACACTGAAGCTTTCTTT. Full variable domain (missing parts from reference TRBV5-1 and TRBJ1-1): KAGVTQTPRYLIKTRGQQVTLSCSPISGHRSVSWYQQTPGQGLQFLFEYFSETQRNKGNFPGRFSGRQFSNSRSEMNVSTLELGDSALYLCASRGQTTNTEAFFGQGTRLTVV.

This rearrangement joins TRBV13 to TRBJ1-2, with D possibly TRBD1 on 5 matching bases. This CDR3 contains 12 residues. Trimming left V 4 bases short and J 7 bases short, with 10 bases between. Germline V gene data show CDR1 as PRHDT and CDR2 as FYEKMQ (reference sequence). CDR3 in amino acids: CASSSSQGGYTF. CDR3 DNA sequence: TGTGCCAGCAGCTCCTCCCAGGGTGGCTACACCTTC.